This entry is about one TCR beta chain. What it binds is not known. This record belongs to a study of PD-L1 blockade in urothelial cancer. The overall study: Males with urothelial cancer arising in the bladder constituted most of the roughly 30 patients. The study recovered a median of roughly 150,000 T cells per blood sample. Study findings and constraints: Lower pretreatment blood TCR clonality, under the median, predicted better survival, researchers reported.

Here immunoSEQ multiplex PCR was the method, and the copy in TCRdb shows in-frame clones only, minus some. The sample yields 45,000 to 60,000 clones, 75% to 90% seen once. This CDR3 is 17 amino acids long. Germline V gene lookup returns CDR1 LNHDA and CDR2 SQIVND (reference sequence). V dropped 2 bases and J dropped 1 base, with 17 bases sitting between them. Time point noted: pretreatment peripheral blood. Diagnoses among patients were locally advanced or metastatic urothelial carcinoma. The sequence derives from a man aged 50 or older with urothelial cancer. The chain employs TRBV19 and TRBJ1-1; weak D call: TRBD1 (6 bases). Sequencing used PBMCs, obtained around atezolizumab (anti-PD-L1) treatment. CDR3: CASSIRGRAPANTEAFF. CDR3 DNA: TGTGCCAGTAGTATAAGGGGGAGGGCGCCGGCGAACACTGAAGCTTTCTTT.